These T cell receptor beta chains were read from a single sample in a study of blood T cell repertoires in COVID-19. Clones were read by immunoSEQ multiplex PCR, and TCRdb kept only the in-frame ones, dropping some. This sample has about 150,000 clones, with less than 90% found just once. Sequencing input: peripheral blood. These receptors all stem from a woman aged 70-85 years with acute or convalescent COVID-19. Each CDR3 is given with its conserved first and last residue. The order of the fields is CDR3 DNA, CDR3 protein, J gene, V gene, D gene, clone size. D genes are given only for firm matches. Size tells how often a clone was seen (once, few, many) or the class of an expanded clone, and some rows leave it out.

CDR3 DNA: TGCAGCGTTGAAGATCCCGGCGCGGGATCGTCCACAGATACGCAGTATTTT; CDR3 protein: CSVEDPGAGSSTDTQYF; J gene: TRBJ2-3; V gene: TRBV29-1; D gene: -; clone size: -
CDR3 DNA: TGCGCCAGCAGCCAGCTAGCTAGTTCCTACAATGAGCAGTTCTTC; CDR3 protein: CASSQLASSYNEQFF; J gene: TRBJ2-1; V gene: TRBV4-3; D gene: -; clone size: once
CDR3 DNA: TGTGCCAGCAGCTTAGGGACAGGGCCTGCGGACGAGCAGTACTTC; CDR3 protein: CASSLGTGPADEQYF; J gene: TRBJ2-7; V gene: TRBV7-6; D gene: TRBD1; clone size: -
CDR3 DNA: TGCGCCAGCACGGGACTAGCGGGAGAAGATACGCAGTATTTT; CDR3 protein: CASTGLAGEDTQYF; J gene: TRBJ2-3; V gene: TRBV5-1; D gene: TRBD2; clone size: once
CDR3 DNA: TGTGCCAGCTCACCAGTGACTAGCGGGATACACGGCGAGCAGTACTTC; CDR3 protein: CASSPVTSGIHGEQYF; J gene: TRBJ2-7; V gene: TRBV18; D gene: TRBD2; clone size: -
CDR3 DNA: TGTGCCAGCAGTCTTGACAGGGGCCATGGCTACACCTTC; CDR3 protein: CASSLDRGHGYTF; J gene: TRBJ1-2; V gene: TRBV28; D gene: TRBD1; clone size: -
CDR3 DNA: TGTGCCAGTAGTATGAGGAGAGACACTGAAGCTTTCTTT; CDR3 protein: CASSMRRDTEAFF; J gene: TRBJ1-1; V gene: TRBV19; D gene: -; clone size: -
CDR3 DNA: TGTGCCAGTAATCACAGGGAAGGGGGCAATCAGCCCCAGCATTTT; CDR3 protein: CASNHREGGNQPQHF; J gene: TRBJ1-5; V gene: TRBV19; D gene: -; clone size: -
CDR3 DNA: TGCGCCAGCAGTGAGTCTCCGGGACACTTCCTCCACTTT; CDR3 protein: CASSESPGHFLHF; J gene: TRBJ1-6; V gene: TRBV10-1; D gene: -; clone size: few
CDR3 DNA: TGTGCCAGCAGTACCTCGAGCGGGAGTTACAATGAGCAGTTCTTC; CDR3 protein: CASSTSSGSYNEQFF; J gene: TRBJ2-1; V gene: TRBV2; D gene: TRBD2; clone size: -
CDR3 DNA: TGTGCCAGCAGCTTAACGGGCGACACTGAAGCTTTCTTT; CDR3 protein: CASSLTGDTEAFF; J gene: TRBJ1-1; V gene: TRBV7-3; D gene: -; clone size: -
CDR3 DNA: TGTGCCAGCAGCCCGAGACCCGAGACCGGGACAGGGGGAGCCTACAATGAGCAGTTCTTC; CDR3 protein: CASSPRPETGTGGAYNEQFF; J gene: TRBJ2-1; V gene: TRBV9; D gene: TRBD1; clone size: -
CDR3 DNA: TGTGCCAGCAGCTTATCATTAGATCAGCCCCAGCATTTT; CDR3 protein: CASSLSLDQPQHF; J gene: TRBJ1-5; V gene: TRBV11-2; D gene: -; clone size: -
CDR3 DNA: TGTGCCAGCAGGGGGACAGATCCCTCTGGAAACACCATATATTTT; CDR3 protein: CASRGTDPSGNTIYF; J gene: TRBJ1-3; V gene: TRBV25-1; D gene: TRBD1; clone size: -
CDR3 DNA: TGTGCCAGTAGACAGGGAGTCGGGTTGGGTAGTCAGCCCCAGCATTTT; CDR3 protein: CASRQGVGLGSQPQHF; J gene: TRBJ1-5; V gene: TRBV19; D gene: -; clone size: -
CDR3 DNA: TGTGCCAGTAGTATACCAGTGAACTACGAGCAGTACTTC; CDR3 protein: CASSIPVNYEQYF; J gene: TRBJ2-7; V gene: TRBV19; D gene: -; clone size: few
CDR3 DNA: TGTGCCAGTAGTAGTCAGGGTTCTAACTATGGCTACACCTTC; CDR3 protein: CASSSQGSNYGYTF; J gene: TRBJ1-2; V gene: TRBV19; D gene: -; clone size: -
CDR3 DNA: TGTGCCAGTAGTATGGCACCGAAATCACCCCTCCACTTT; CDR3 protein: CASSMAPKSPLHF; J gene: TRBJ1-6; V gene: TRBV19; D gene: -; clone size: -
CDR3 DNA: TGTGCCAGCAGCCTGGGCCCGCCGGAAAAACTGTTTTTT; CDR3 protein: CASSLGPPEKLFF; J gene: TRBJ1-4; V gene: TRBV2; D gene: -; clone size: -
CDR3 DNA: TGTGCCAGCAGTCCGGGGACAGGGGCGTACTCTGGCTACACCTTC; CDR3 protein: CASSPGTGAYSGYTF; J gene: TRBJ1-2; V gene: TRBV27; D gene: TRBD1; clone size: once
CDR3 DNA: TGTGCCAGCTCCCCCGGCACCGGGGAGCTGTTTTTT; CDR3 protein: CASSPGTGELFF; J gene: TRBJ2-2; V gene: TRBV18; D gene: -; clone size: -
CDR3 DNA: TGTGCCAGCAGTCAAGTGGCTAGCGGGGCAGATACGCAGTATTTT; CDR3 protein: CASSQVASGADTQYF; J gene: TRBJ2-3; V gene: TRBV3-1/TRBV3-2; D gene: TRBD2; clone size: -
CDR3 DNA: TGCAGCGTTGAAGACTGGAATCCCGGGACAGAGGCCACTGAAGCTTTCTTT; CDR3 protein: CSVEDWNPGTEATEAFF; J gene: TRBJ1-1; V gene: TRBV29-1; D gene: TRBD1; clone size: once
CDR3 DNA: TGTGCCAGCAGTGAACGGGGAGACTATGGCTACACCTTC; CDR3 protein: CASSERGDYGYTF; J gene: TRBJ1-2; V gene: TRBV6-1; D gene: -; clone size: -
CDR3 DNA: TGCAGCTGCCGGACAGGGGGAAACACCATATATTTT; CDR3 protein: CSCRTGGNTIYF; J gene: TRBJ1-3; V gene: TRBV29-1; D gene: TRBD1; clone size: -
CDR3 DNA: TGTGCCAGCAGCCACCGGGGCACTGAAGCTTTCTTT; CDR3 protein: CASSHRGTEAFF; J gene: TRBJ1-1; V gene: TRBV7-8; D gene: -; clone size: -
CDR3 DNA: TGTGCCAGCAGCCCGCTAGCAGGGGGGATGAACACTGAAGCTTTCTTT; CDR3 protein: CASSPLAGGMNTEAFF; J gene: TRBJ1-1; V gene: TRBV5-6; D gene: TRBD1; clone size: -
CDR3 DNA: TGCGCCAGCAGAGGACTAGCGACTACCAGCTCCTACAATGAGCAGTTCTTC; CDR3 protein: CASRGLATTSSYNEQFF; J gene: TRBJ2-1; V gene: TRBV5-1; D gene: TRBD2; clone size: -
CDR3 DNA: TGTGCCATCAGACGTAGCGGGGGGGTGACAGATACGCAGTATTTT; CDR3 protein: CAIRRSGGVTDTQYF; J gene: TRBJ2-3; V gene: TRBV10-3; D gene: TRBD2; clone size: -
CDR3 DNA: TGTGCCTGGAGTGTAAGCGGTAATCAGCCCCAGCATTTT; CDR3 protein: CAWSVSGNQPQHF; J gene: TRBJ1-5; V gene: TRBV30; D gene: -; clone size: -
CDR3 DNA: TGTGCCAGCAGCTCCGCGGATCTTTCCTACGAGCAGTACTTC; CDR3 protein: CASSSADLSYEQYF; J gene: TRBJ2-7; V gene: TRBV7-9; D gene: -; clone size: -
CDR3 DNA: TGTGCCAGTAGTAGAGGACAGGCTAACACCGGGGAGCTGTTTTTT; CDR3 protein: CASSRGQANTGELFF; J gene: TRBJ2-2; V gene: TRBV19; D gene: TRBD1; clone size: -